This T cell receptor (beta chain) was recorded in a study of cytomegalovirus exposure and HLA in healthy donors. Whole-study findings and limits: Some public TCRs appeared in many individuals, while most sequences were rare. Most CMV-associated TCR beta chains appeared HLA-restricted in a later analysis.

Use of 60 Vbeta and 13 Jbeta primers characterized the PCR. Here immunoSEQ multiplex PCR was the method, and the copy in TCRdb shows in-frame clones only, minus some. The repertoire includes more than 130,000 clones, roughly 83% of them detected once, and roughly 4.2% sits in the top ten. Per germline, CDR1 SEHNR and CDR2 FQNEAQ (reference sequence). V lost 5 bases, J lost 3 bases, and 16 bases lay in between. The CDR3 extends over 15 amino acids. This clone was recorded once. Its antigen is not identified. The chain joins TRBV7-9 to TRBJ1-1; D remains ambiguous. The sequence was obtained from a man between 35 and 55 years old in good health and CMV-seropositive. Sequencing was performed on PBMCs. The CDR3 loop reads CASSTGVVRDTEAFF. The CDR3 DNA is TGTGCCAGCAGCACCGGGGTGGTGAGGGACACTGAAGCTTTCTTT.